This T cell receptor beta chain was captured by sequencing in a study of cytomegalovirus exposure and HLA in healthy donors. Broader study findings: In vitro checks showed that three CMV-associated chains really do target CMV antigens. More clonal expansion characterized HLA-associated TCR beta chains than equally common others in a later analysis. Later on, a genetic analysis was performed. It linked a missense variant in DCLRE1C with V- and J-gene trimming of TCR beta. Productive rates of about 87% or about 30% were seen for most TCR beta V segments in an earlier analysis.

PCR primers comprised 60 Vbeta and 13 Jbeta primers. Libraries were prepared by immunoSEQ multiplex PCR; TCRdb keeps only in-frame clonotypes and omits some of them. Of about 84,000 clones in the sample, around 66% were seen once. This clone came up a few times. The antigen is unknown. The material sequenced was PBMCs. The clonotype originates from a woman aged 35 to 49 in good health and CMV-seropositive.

The chain's CDR3 is CAISESAANEKLFF. CDR3 nucleotide sequence: TGTGCCATCAGTGAGTCGGCGGCTAATGAAAAACTGTTTTTT. This chain uses TRBV10-3 with TRBJ1-4; D remains unclear. Germline CDR1 ENHRY, CDR2 SYGVKD. The CDR3 covers 14 residues. V was clipped by 0 bases and J by 3 bases, with 5 bases between them.